This T cell receptor beta chain was observed in a study of T cell responses to AZD1222 COVID-19 vaccine. Here immunoSEQ multiplex PCR was the method, and the copy in TCRdb shows in-frame clones only, minus some. The sample records about 79,000 clones, around 90% being singletons. The receptor's source is an adult in good health. The material was peripheral blood, obtained on day 0 of MenACWY control vaccination.

For the CDR3, the DNA is TGTGCCAGCAGCCGCATGGGACGGGCATGGGAGCAGTACTTC. Translation: CASSRMGRAWEQYF. The V gene is TRBV3-1 (or the pseudogene TRBV3-2), the J gene TRBJ2-7; possibly TRBD1 or TRBD2 for D (5 bases each). CDR1 and CDR2 (germline): LGHDT, YNNKEL (reference sequence). Trimming cost V 4 bases and J 7 bases, with 17 bases left between them. CDR3 size: 14 residues.